The 7 T cell receptor beta chains below all came from one sample that was sequenced in a study of T cell responses to AZD1222 COVID-19 vaccine (dated by TCRdb to the early 2020s). The library was generated by the immunoSEQ multiplex PCR assay. In its TCRdb copy, this immuneACCESS table keeps in-frame sequences only and misses some clones. Where compared with another copy, unresolved V genes explain less than half of these, and the others have no known cause. This sample comprises 120,000 to 150,000 clones, around 88% of them detected only once. The top ten clones comprise roughly 2.1% of the sample. The label giving this sample's time point can be read as: baseline before first vaccination. The source was peripheral blood, collected on day 0 of AZD1222 vaccination. The source of these receptors is an adult in good health.

The V call is TRBV13, the J call TRBJ2-5, with D tentatively TRBD2 (6 bases). Trimming shortened V by 3 bases and J by 4 bases, and 15 bases separated the two germline ends. The length of the CDR3 is 15 residues. Germline V lookup: CDR1 PRHDT, CDR2 FYEKMQ (reference sequence). The CDR3 DNA reads TGTGCCAGCAGCTTTAATCGGCAGGGAGGAGAGACCCAGTACTTC. It codes for CASSFNRQGGETQYF. Using reference TRBV13 and TRBJ2-5 for the parts outside the CDR3, the full variable domain is AAGVIQSPRHLIKEKRETATLKCYPIPRHDTVYWYQQGPGQDPQFLISFYEKMQSDKGSIPDRFSAQQFSDYHSELNMSSLELGDSALYFCASSFNRQGGETQYFGPGTRLLVL.

This chain connects TRBV30 to TRBJ1-5; TRBD1 agrees at 8 bases. The CDR3 extends over 13 amino acids. Germline V gene sequence: CDR1 GTSNPN, CDR2 SVGIG (reference sequence). The trim removed 1 base at V and 6 bases at J, leaving 2 bases unmatched. CDR3 amino acids: CAWSAGGTQPQHF. The CDR3, as DNA: TGTGCCTGGAGTGCAGGGGGCACTCAGCCCCAGCATTTT.

V is TRBV7-3 and J is TRBJ2-5, with D perhaps assigned TRBD1 or TRBD2 (5 bases each). The CDR3 is 15 amino acids. The V gene's germline CDR1 is SGHTA and CDR2 FQGTGA. V lost 6 bases to trimming and J lost 2 bases, with 16 bases between them. The CDR3 coding sequence is TGTGCCAGCAGTCTCCTTCGGGACGGACAAGAGACCCAGTACTTC. Its protein product is CASSLLRDGQETQYF. The full variable domain, in which reference TRBV7-3 and TRBJ2-5 provide the parts outside the CDR3, is GAGVSQTPSNKVTEKGKYVELRCDPISGHTALYWYRQSLGQGPEFLIYFQGTGAADDSGLPNDRFFAVRPEGSVSTLKIQRTERGDSAVYLCASSLLRDGQETQYFGPGTRLLVL.

The J gene is TRBJ2-4, the V gene TRBV6-5; no reliable D call. The length of the CDR3 is 14 residues. Germline-derived CDR1 and CDR2 are MNHEY and SVGAGI. V lost 6 bases to trimming and J lost 0 bases, with 9 bases between them. The CDR3 DNA follows: TGTGCCAGCAGGGCGCATCTAGCCAAAAACATTCAGTACTTC. Translating gives CASRAHLAKNIQYF.

This clone has a single count. CDR3 DNA sequence: TGTGCCAGCAGCAGGGACTACGAGCAGTACTTC. Residues: CASSRDYEQYF. The gene calls are TRBV7-8 and TRBJ2-7; D not resolved. This CDR3 region has 11 residues. V lost 5 bases and J lost 3, with 5 bases in between. Germline V lookup: CDR1 SGHVS, CDR2 FQNEAQ.

The genes are TRBV7-9 and TRBJ1-1; D is undetermined. Germline V lookup: CDR1 SEHNR, CDR2 FQNEAQ (reference sequence). V lost 2 bases to trimming and J lost 8 bases, with 15 bases between them. There are 14 residues in the CDR3. Written as DNA, the CDR3 is TGTGCCAGCAGCTTATCTCGGTCCCCTCCCGAAGCTTTCTTT. This gives the protein CASSLSRSPPEAFF.

This chain joins TRBV5-1 and TRBJ2-5, with 10 bases that match TRBD2. From germline, CDR1 is SGHRS and CDR2 YFSETQ. The CDR3 is made up of 16 amino acids. Trimming at V came to 0 bases and at J to 0 bases, leaving 2 bases not matched to a gene. In DNA form, the CDR3 reads TGCGCCAGCAGCTTGGGAGCGGGAGGGTACCAAGAGACCCAGTACTTC. Translation: CASSLGAGGYQETQYF.